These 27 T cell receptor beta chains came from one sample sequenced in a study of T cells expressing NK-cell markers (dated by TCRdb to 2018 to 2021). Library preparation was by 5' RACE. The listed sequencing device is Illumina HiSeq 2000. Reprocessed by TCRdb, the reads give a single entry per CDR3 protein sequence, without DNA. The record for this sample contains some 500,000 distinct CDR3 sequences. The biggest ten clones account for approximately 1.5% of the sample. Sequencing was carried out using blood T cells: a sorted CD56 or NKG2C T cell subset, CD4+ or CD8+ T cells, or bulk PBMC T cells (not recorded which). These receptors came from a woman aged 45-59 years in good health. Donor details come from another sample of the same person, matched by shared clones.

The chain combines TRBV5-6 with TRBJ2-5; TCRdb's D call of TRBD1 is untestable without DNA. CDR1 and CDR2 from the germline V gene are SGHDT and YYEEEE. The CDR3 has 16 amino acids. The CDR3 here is CASSLGVRGAGETQYF.

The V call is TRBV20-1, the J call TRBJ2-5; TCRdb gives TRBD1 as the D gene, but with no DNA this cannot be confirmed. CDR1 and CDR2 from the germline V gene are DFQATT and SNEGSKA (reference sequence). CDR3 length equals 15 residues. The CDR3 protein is CSASLAGGRIGTQYF.

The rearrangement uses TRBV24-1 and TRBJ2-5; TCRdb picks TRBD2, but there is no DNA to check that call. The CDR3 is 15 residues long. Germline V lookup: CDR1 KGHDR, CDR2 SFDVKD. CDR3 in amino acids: CATLRWPKKKETQYF.

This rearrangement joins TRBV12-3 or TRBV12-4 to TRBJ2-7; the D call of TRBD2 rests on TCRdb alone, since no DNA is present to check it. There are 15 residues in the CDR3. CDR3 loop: CASSPGTSPIEEQYF.

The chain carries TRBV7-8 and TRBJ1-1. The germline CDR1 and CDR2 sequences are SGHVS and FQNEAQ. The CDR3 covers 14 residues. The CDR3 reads CASSVDAGNTEAFF.

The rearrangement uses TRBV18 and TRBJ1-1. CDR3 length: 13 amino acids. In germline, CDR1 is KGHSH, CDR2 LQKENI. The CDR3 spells CASSPNQGGRAFF.

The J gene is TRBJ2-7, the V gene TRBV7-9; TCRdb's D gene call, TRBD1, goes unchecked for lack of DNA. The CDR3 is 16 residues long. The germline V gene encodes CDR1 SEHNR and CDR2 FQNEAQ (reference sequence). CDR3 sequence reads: CASSLSAGQGIHEQYF.

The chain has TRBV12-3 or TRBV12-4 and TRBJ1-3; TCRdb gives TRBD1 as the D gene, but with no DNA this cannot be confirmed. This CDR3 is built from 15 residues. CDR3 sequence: CASSWGSTGRNTIYF.

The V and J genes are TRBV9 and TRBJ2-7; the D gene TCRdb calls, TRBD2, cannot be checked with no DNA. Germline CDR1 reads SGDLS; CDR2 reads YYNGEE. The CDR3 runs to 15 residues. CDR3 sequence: CASSPRIGGREGQYF. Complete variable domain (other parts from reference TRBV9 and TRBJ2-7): DSGVTQTPKHLITATGQRVTLRCSPRSGDLSVYWYQQSLDQGLQFLIQYYNGEERAKGNILERFSAQQFPDLHSELNLSSLELGDSALYFCASSPRIGGREGQYFGPGTRLTVT.

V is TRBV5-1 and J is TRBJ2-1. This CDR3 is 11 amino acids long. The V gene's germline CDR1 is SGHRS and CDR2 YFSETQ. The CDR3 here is CASSDLGEQFF. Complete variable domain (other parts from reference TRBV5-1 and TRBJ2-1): KAGVTQTPRYLIKTRGQQVTLSCSPISGHRSVSWYQQTPGQGLQFLFEYFSETQRNKGNFPGRFSGRQFSNSRSEMNVSTLELGDSALYLCASSDLGEQFFGPGTRLTVL.

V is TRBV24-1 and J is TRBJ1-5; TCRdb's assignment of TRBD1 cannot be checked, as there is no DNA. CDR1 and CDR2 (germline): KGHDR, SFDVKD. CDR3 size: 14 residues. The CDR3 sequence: CATSAEGAIQPQHF.

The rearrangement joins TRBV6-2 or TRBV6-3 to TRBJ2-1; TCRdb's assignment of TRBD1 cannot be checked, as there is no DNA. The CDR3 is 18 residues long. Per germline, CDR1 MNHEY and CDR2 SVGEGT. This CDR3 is CASSSSGTGGALGNEQFF.

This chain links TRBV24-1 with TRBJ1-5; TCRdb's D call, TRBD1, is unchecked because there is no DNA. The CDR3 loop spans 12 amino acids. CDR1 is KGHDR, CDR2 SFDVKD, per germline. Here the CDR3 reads CATSDTTAPQHF.

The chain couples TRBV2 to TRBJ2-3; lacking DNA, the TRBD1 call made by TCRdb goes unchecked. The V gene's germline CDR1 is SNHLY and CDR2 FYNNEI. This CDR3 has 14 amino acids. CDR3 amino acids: CASSADSRTDTQYF. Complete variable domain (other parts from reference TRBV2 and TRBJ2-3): EPEVTQTPSHQVTQMGQEVILRCVPISNHLYFYWYRQILGQKVEFLVSFYNNEISEKSEIFDDQFSVERPDGSNFTLKIRSTKLEDSAMYFCASSADSRTDTQYFGPGTRLTVL.

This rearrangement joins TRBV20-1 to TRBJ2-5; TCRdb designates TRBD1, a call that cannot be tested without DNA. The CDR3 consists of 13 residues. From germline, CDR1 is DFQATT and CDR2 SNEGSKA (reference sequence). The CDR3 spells CSAGVRGGKTQYF.

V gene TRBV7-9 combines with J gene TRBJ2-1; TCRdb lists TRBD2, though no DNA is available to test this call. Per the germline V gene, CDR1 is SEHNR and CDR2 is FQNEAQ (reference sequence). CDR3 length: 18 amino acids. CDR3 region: CASSSGLAVRGSYNEQFF.

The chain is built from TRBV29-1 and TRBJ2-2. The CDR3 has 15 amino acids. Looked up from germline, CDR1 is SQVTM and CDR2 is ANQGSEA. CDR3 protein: CSVERRDSKSGELFF.

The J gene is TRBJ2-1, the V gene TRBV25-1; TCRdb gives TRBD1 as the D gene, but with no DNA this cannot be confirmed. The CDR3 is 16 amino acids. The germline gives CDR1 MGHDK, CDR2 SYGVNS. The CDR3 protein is CASSEFRGASYNEQFF.

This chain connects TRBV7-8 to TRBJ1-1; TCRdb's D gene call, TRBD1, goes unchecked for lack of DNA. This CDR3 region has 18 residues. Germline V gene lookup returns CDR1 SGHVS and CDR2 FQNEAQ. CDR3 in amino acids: CASSLERRGGGRQTEAFF.

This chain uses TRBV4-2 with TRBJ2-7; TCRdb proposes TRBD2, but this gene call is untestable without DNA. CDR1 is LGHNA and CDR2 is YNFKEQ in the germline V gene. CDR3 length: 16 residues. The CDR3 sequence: CASSQTLSSDPSEQYF.

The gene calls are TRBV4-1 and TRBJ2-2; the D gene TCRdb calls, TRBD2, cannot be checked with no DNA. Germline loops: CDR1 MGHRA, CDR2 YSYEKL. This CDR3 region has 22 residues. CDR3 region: CASSQDGQGLAGGPTNTGELFF.

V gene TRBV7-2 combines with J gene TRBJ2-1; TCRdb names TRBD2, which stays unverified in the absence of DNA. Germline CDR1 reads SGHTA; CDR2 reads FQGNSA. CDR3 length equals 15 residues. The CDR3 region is CASSLGERGGNEQFF.

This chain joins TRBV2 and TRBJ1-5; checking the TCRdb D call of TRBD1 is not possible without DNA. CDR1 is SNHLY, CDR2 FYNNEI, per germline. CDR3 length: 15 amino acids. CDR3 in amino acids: CASSWTGVSNQPQHF. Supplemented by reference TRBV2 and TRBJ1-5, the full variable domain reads EPEVTQTPSHQVTQMGQEVILRCVPISNHLYFYWYRQILGQKVEFLVSFYNNEISEKSEIFDDQFSVERPDGSNFTLKIRSTKLEDSAMYFCASSWTGVSNQPQHFGDGTRLSIL.

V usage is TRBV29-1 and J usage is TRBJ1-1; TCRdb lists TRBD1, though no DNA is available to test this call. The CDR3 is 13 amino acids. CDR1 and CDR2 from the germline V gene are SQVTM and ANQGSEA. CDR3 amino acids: CSVEGGTDTEAFF.

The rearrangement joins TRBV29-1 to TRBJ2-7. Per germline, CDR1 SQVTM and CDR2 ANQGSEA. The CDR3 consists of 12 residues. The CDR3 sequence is CSVNEVGYEQYF.

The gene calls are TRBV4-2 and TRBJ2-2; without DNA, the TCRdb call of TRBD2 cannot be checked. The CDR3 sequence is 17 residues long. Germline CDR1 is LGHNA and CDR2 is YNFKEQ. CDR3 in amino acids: CASSRQSSGEGTGELFF.

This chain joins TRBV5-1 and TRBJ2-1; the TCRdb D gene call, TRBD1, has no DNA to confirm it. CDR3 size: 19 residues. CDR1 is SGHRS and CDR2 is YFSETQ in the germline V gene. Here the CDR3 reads CASSLVEGLGAGSYNEQFF.